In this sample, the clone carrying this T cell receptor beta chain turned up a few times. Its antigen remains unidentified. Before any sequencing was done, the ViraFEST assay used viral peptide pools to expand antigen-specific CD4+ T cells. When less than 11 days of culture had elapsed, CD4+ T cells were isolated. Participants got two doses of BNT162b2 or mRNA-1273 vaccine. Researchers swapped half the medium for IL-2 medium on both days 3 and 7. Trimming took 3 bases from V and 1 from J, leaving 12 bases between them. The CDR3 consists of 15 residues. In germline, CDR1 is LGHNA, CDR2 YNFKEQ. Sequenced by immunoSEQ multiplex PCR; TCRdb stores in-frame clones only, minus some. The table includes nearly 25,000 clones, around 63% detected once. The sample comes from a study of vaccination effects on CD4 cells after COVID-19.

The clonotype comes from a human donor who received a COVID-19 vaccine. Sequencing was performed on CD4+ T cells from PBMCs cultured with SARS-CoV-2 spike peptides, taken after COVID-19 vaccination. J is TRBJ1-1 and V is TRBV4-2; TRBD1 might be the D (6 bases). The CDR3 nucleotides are TGTGCCAGCAGCCAGTCAACAGGGTGGAACACTGAAGCTTTCTTT. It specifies CASSQSTGWNTEAFF.